Given below is one T cell receptor (beta chain) in context. Its cognate antigen is unknown. Extraction and reverse transcription of RNA yielded cDNA as the sequencing template. Generated by immunoSEQ multiplex PCR, the TCRdb table keeps only in-frame clones and is missing some. Of fewer than 200,000 clones in the sample, 60% to 75% were seen once. This sample is part of a study of CD8+ T cells in alopecia areata. Overall study: For the treated group, dosing was oral tofacitinib at 5 to 10 mg twice daily.

Study-level findings and limits: Persistence during tofacitinib was seen for many expanded lesional clones in scalp and blood. Tofacitinib yielded significantly lower scalp clonality and fewer expanded CD8+ clones among the top 100. Across lesional scalp, and particularly alopecia totalis/universalis, clonality surpassed that of normal scalp.

V lost 5 bases and J 2 bases, leaving 9 bases between the germline ends. Germline V gene data show CDR1 as KGHSH and CDR2 as LQKENI. The CDR3 runs to 14 residues. The treatment: oral pan-JAK inhibitor, 5-10 mg twice daily. V usage is TRBV18 and J usage is TRBJ2-2, with D perhaps TRBD2 (6 bases). The source is a human donor with alopecia areata. The sequences come from CD4+ T cells sorted from blood, collected at week 24, from a patient treated with tofacitinib. CDR3 residues: CASSGGTNTGELFF. For the CDR3, the DNA is TGTGCCAGCTCAGGCGGGACTAACACCGGGGAGCTGTTTTTT.